The source of this T cell receptor beta chain is a study of vaccination and CD4 T cells after COVID-19. This clonotype was observed a handful of times. The antigen remains unidentified. Treatment noted: roughly 10-day PBMC culture with coronavirus spike peptide pools or control peptides (ViraFEST assay). Scientists ran DNA taken from cultured CD4+ T cells through the Oncomine TCR Beta short-read assay for sequencing. Each CDR3 protein gets one entry after TCRdb re-called the PCR reads with MiXCR. The repertoire has tens of thousands of distinct CDR3 sequences, around three fifths of them found once; the top ten carry roughly 8%. This TCR was sampled from a human donor who had recovered from COVID-19. Sequenced material: CD4+ T cells from blood, cultured in vitro.

The CDR3 sequence: CASSFSGTGNTIYF. The DNA for the CDR3 is TGTGCCAGCAGCTTTTCGGGTACTGGAAACACCATATATTTT. The chain employs TRBV7-2 and TRBJ1-3; D unresolved. The V gene lost 3 bases and the J gene lost 2 bases, with 8 bases spanning the gap. The CDR3 sequence is 14 residues long. Germline CDR1 and CDR2: SGHTA and FQGNSA. The whole variable domain, filled in from reference TRBV7-2 and TRBJ1-3, reads GAGVSQSPSNKVTEKGKDVELRCDPISGHTALYWYRQSLGQGLEFLIYFQGNSAPDKSGLPSDRFSAERTGGSVSTLTIQRTQQEDSAVYLCASSFSGTGNTIYFGEGSWLTVV.